The source of this T cell receptor (beta chain) is a study of neoadjuvant anti-PD-1 for oral cavity cancer. This CDR3 contains 14 residues. With 0 bases removed from V and 2 bases from J, the gap between germline ends came to 8 bases. The germline CDR1 and CDR2 sequences are MNHNY and SVGAGI (reference sequence). The time point here: after neoadjuvant nivolumab, at surgical resection. TCRdb's table, derived via immunoSEQ multiplex PCR, lists solely in-frame clones and lacks some. The sample lists around 14,000 clones, 65% to 75% occurring once. The sample consisted of PBMCs, taken after nivolumab (anti-PD-1) treatment. V usage is TRBV6-6 and J usage is TRBJ2-7, with D unclear. The receptor was derived from a person aged 35 to 85 with oral cavity squamous cell carcinoma. DNA for the CDR3: TGTGCCAGCAGTTACTCAACTATTACCTACGAGCAGTACTTC. Translating gives CASSYSTITYEQYF.